This T cell receptor (beta chain) emerged from a study of chemoradiotherapy in HPV16-positive cancers. Study observations and caveats: Non-HPV-specific T cells did not expand in tumors during treatment, whereas candidate HPV-specific clones and E7-related motifs did.

The germline CDR1 and CDR2 sequences are GTSNPN and SVGIG (reference sequence). The CDR3 extends over 16 amino acids. With V trimmed by 2 bases and J by 0 bases, 4 bases remained unmatched. Assay: immunoSEQ multiplex PCR; the TCRdb copy retains only in-frame clones and omits some. This sample has tens of thousands of clones; roughly 95% occur once, and the top ten carry over 2.5%. A remark on this clone: The antigen remains undetermined.

The gene calls are TRBV30 and TRBJ1-4; 9 nucleotides match TRBD1. The TCR was taken from a human donor with HPV-associated anogenital cancer. Sampling was carried out from a patient who underwent chemoradiotherapy. The CDR3 nucleotides are TGTGCCTGGAGTCCGGGACAGGGATCAACTAATGAAAAACTGTTTTTT. Its translation is CAWSPGQGSTNEKLFF.